Sequencing of this T cell receptor beta chain was carried out in a study of CD8 T cells in ankylosing spondylitis. Findings of the study overall: Earlier reports found some motif variants in synovial fluid and blood in reactive arthritis. Characteristic of ankylosing spondylitis blood, it appeared, was a TCR beta motif comprising about eight highly homologous variants. It was reported that disease-linked clones were significantly enriched in matched ankylosing spondylitis synovial fluid.

The V end was cut by 2 bases, the J end by 4 bases, with 9 bases between. This CDR3 is 13 amino acids long. Germline CDR1 and CDR2: SGHRS and YFSETQ. The sample holds many counts of this clonotype. Its antigen is undetermined. It was by quantitative 5'-RACE with molecular barcodes that TCR beta libraries were made. MiXCR, applied by TCRdb to the 5' RACE reads, yields one record per CDR3 protein. The profile shows roughly 69,000 distinct CDR3 sequences, 5.3% of them singletons. The source material was blood, either unsorted or a sorted T cell fraction (not recorded which). This clonotype was obtained from a male donor with ankylosing spondylitis or in good health (not recorded which). The chain carries TRBV5-1 and TRBJ2-5, with TRBD2 as a possible D gene (5 bases). The CDR3 nucleotides read TGCGCCAGCAGCTTTTACCGGGGAGAGACCCAGTACTTC. This translates into CASSFYRGETQYF. Looking up the rest from reference TRBV5-1 and TRBJ2-5 gives the full variable domain: KAGVTQTPRYLIKTRGQQVTLSCSPISGHRSVSWYQQTPGQGLQFLFEYFSETQRNKGNFPGRFSGRQFSNSRSEMNVSTLELGDSALYLCASSFYRGETQYFGPGTRLLVL.